The present TCR beta chain was sequenced within a study of glioma-infiltrating T cells. Only a few counts were recorded for this clonotype. The CDR3 is made up of 17 amino acids. CDR1 and CDR2 from the germline V gene are SNHLY and FYNNEI. V was trimmed by 7 bases and J by 3 bases, leaving 25 bases between them. Amplification of TCR alpha and beta CDR3 regions from RNA used iRepertoire nested multiplex PCR. TCRdb reprocessed the multiplex PCR reads with MiXCR, giving one entry per CDR3 protein. The sample yields some 160,000 distinct CDR3 sequences, around 40% seen once. The sequencing input was glioma tissue, nonneoplastic brain tissue, or PBMCs (not recorded which). The clonotype comes from a human donor with low-grade glioma or glioblastoma, undergoing nonglioma brain surgery, or in good health (not recorded which). This chain connects TRBV2 to TRBJ2-7; tentatively, D is TRBD1 (6 bases). CDR3 in DNA: TGTGCCAGCAACAGGCCCCAAGGCGGAAAGGGGGACTACGAGCAGTACTTC. Translated, it gives CASNRPQGGKGDYEQYF.